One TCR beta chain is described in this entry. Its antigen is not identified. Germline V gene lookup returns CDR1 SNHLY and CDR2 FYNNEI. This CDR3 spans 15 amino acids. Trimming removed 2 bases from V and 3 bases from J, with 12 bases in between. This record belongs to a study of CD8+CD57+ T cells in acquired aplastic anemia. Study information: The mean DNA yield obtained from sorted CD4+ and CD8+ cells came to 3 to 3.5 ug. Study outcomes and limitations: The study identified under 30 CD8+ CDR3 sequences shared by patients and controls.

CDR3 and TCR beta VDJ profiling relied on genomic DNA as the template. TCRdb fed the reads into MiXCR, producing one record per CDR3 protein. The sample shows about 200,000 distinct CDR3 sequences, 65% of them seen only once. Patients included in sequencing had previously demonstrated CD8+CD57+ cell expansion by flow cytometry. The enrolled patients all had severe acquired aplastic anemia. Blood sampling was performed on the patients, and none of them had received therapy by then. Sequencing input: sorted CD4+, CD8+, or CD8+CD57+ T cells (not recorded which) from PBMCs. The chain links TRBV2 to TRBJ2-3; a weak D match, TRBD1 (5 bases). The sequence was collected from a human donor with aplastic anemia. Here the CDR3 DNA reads TGTGCCAGCAGTGAAATGGCGACAGTTACAGATACGCAGTATTTT. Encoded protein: CASSEMATVTDTQYF.